The T cell receptor (beta chain) described here comes from a study of CD8 T cells in ankylosing spondylitis. General study results and limits: Characteristic of ankylosing spondylitis blood, it appeared, was a TCR beta motif comprising roughly 8 highly homologous variants.

The CDR3 loop spans 15 amino acids. V shed 4 bases and J 1 base; nucleotides not matched to a gene: 0. Germline V gene lookup returns CDR1 ENHRY and CDR2 SYGVKD. Making the TCR beta libraries involved quantitative 5'-RACE with molecular barcodes. TCRdb re-derived calls from the 5' RACE reads in MiXCR, one entry per CDR3 protein. In the table there are 50,000 to 70,000 distinct CDR3 sequences, 6.2% of which are singletons. This clonotype was seen at least ten times. The antigen is unknown. The material sequenced was synovial fluid, either unsorted or a sorted T cell fraction (not recorded which). The TCR originated in a male donor with ankylosing spondylitis. This chain links TRBV10-3 with TRBJ2-1; 11 nucleotides match TRBD2. CDR3 region: CAISGLAGSYNEQFF. CDR3 DNA sequence: TGTGCCATCAGTGGACTAGCGGGATCCTACAATGAGCAGTTCTTC.